The 32 T cell receptor beta chains below come from one sample, sequenced in a study of beta chain features in type 1 diabetes (dated 2018 in TCRdb). The library was made by the immunoSEQ multiplex PCR assay. All of the isolated RNA was reverse transcribed with the High Capacity cDNA Reverse Transcription Kit, so expressed TCRB transcripts were sequenced. TCRdb re-hosts the immuneACCESS table, in-frame sequences only. Its copies lack some clones; in the studies checked, an unresolved V gene accounts for under half of them, and the cause for the rest is not known. For this sample the table gives hundreds of thousands of clones, of which roughly 15% were detected only once. About 0.02% of the sample belongs to the ten largest clones. Sequenced: naive CD4+ T cells from blood. In light of the paper, this sample's cell subset or site label describes: true naive CD4+ T cells. The receptors derive from a woman aged 18-29 years in good health.

This chain joins TRBV6-5 and TRBJ2-7; 9 bases line up with TRBD2. The CDR3 is 16 amino acids. Germline V gene lookup returns CDR1 MNHEY and CDR2 SVGAGI. The junction had 6 bases not matched to a gene; V was cut back by 0 bases and J by 3 bases. The CDR3 loop reads CASSYSGGRGLYEQYF. The DNA for the CDR3 is TGTGCCAGCAGTTACTCTGGCGGGAGGGGACTCTACGAGCAGTACTTC.

This clone was counted between two and nine times. The chain couples TRBV5-5 to TRBJ2-7; D is unresolved. This CDR3 has 16 residues. Germline lookup yields CDR1 SGHKS and CDR2 YYEKEE (reference sequence). V was shortened by 0 bases and J by 0 bases, with 13 bases between the two germline ends. The CDR3 is CASSLAGSAYSYEQYF. CDR3 in DNA: TGTGCCAGCAGCTTGGCTGGCAGCGCCTACTCCTACGAGCAGTACTTC.

This sequence joins TRBV28 and TRBJ2-2, with a weak D call TRBD2 (5 bases). Germline V gene data show CDR1 as MDHEN and CDR2 as SYDVKM. V was cut by 11 bases and J by 2 bases, with 12 bases left in between. The CDR3 runs to 13 residues. The CDR3 protein is CAGRTGNTGELFF. The CDR3 DNA sequence: TGTGCCGGACGGACGGGAAACACCGGGGAGCTGTTTTTT.

Worth noting for this clone: This specimen includes other DNA sequences encoding the same CDR3. The rearrangement uses TRBV20-1 and TRBJ2-7; D is perhaps TRBD2 (5 bases). The CDR3 consists of 11 residues. The V and J ends lost 3 bases and 3 bases respectively, with 6 bases between them. CDR1 and CDR2 from the germline V gene are DFQATT and SNEGSKA (reference sequence). The CDR3 nucleotides are TGCAGTGCTAGCGGGATCTACGAGCAGTACTTC. Amino acids: CSASGIYEQYF.

This chain links TRBV9 with TRBJ2-7; D unresolved. Germline V gene data show CDR1 as SGDLS and CDR2 as YYNGEE. The V gene lost 0 bases and the J gene lost 0 bases, with 4 bases spanning the gap. The CDR3 is 13 amino acids. This CDR3 reads CASSVEVSYEQYF. Written as DNA, the CDR3 is TGTGCCAGCAGCGTAGAGGTCTCCTACGAGCAGTACTTC.

This clone appeared a single time. CDR3 region: CASSFRNSPLHF. DNA for the CDR3: TGTGCCAGCAGCTTCCGGAATTCACCCCTCCACTTT. The chain combines TRBV5-6 with TRBJ1-6; D is unclear. V lost 2 bases to trimming and J lost 7 bases, with 4 bases between them. The CDR3 spans 12 residues. CDR1 is SGHDT, CDR2 YYEEEE, per germline.

This chain links TRBV4-2 with TRBJ2-5; 12 bases line up with TRBD1. Germline CDR1 reads LGHNA; CDR2 reads YNFKEQ. The CDR3 extends over 18 amino acids. The V gene end was trimmed by 0 bases and the J gene end by 3 bases; junction bases not matched to a gene: 8. CDR3 sequence (DNA): TGTGCCAGCAGCCAAGATAGGGGACAGGGGGCCGAAAAAGAGACCCAGTACTTC. Protein product: CASSQDRGQGAEKETQYF.

The chain has TRBV7-3 and TRBJ2-7; D gene unclear. Trimming pared 2 bases from V and 5 bases from J, leaving 10 bases between. Germline loops: CDR1 SGHTA, CDR2 FQGTGA. CDR3 length equals 13 residues. CDR3 sequence: CASSLLPADEQYF. In DNA, the CDR3 is TGTGCCAGCAGCTTATTACCCGCGGACGAGCAGTACTTC.

This clone was counted between two and nine times. The chain uses TRBV7-8 and TRBJ2-3, with D possibly matching TRBD1 (5 bases). There are 13 residues in the CDR3. Germline assignment: CDR1 SGHVS and CDR2 FQNEAQ. Trimming removed 7 bases at V and 1 base at J, with 9 bases between. In nucleotides, the CDR3 is TGTGCCAGCACAGGGATACGCACAGATACGCAGTATTTT. This translates into CASTGIRTDTQYF.

This chain links TRBV7-2 with TRBJ1-3, with no clear D. Trimming pared 1 base from V and 0 bases from J, leaving 13 bases between. The CDR3 extends over 17 amino acids. Germline V gives CDR1 SGHTA, CDR2 FQGNSA. The chain's CDR3 is CASSLGYRGSSGNTIYF. The CDR3 nucleotides read TGTGCCAGCAGCTTAGGCTACAGAGGGTCCTCTGGAAACACCATATATTTT.

The table lists this clone with a few counts. The chain joins TRBV19 to TRBJ2-2; 10 nucleotides align to TRBD2. Germline V lookup: CDR1 LNHDA, CDR2 SQIVND (reference sequence). The CDR3 is 15 amino acids. Trimming at V came to 5 bases and at J to 7 bases, leaving 7 bases not matched to a gene. The CDR3 coding sequence is TGTGCCAGTAGTCCTAGCGGGAGATGGGGCGGGGAGCTGTTTTTT. Translating gives CASSPSGRWGGELFF.

The chain recombines TRBV13 with TRBJ2-7; the D call may be TRBD1 or TRBD2 (5 bases each). Germline assignment: CDR1 PRHDT and CDR2 FYEKMQ (reference sequence). The CDR3 contains 16 residues. The V gene lost 4 bases and the J gene lost 2 bases, with 18 bases spanning the gap. CDR3 DNA sequence: TGTGCCAGCAGCTCCCCTCCGGGACGACCTCCCTACGAGCAGTACTTC. This gives the protein CASSSPPGRPPYEQYF.

The chain uses TRBV5-6 and TRBJ1-2; maybe TRBD1 (6 bases). CDR3 length: 16 amino acids. Deletions cut 4 bases from V and 3 bases from J, with 19 bases between. Germline V gives CDR1 SGHDT, CDR2 YYEEEE. The CDR3 region is CASSPLWGHTDYGYTF. The CDR3 bases are TGTGCCAGCAGCCCCCTCTGGGGACACACAGACTATGGCTACACCTTC. Combining the CDR3 with reference TRBV5-6 and TRBJ1-2 gives the whole variable domain DAGVTQSPTHLIKTRGQQVTLRCSPKSGHDTVSWYQQALGQGPQFIFQYYEEEERQRGNFPDRFSGHQFPNYSSELNVNALLLGDSALYLCASSPLWGHTDYGYTFGSGTRLTVV.

This clone was detected a few times. The chain recombines TRBV6-1 with TRBJ2-5; D is perhaps TRBD2 (6 bases). From germline, CDR1 is MNHNS and CDR2 SASEGT. The length of the CDR3 is 15 residues. Trimming removed 3 bases at V and 3 bases at J, with 14 bases between. CDR3 sequence (DNA): TGTGCCAGCAGTGACCCCGGGACTTCTAAAGAGACCCAGTACTTC. Its protein product is CASSDPGTSKETQYF.

This clone was seen only a few times. The genes are TRBV11-2 and TRBJ1-1, with 7 bases that match TRBD1. The CDR3 spans 14 residues. CDR1 and CDR2 (germline): SGHAT, FQNNGV. V trimming: 0 bases; J trimming: 8 bases; junction bases outside the gene matches: 6. The CDR3 bases are TGTGCCAGCAGCTTAGATCGGGACAGAGAAGAAGCTTTCTTT. This translates into CASSLDRDREEAFF.

The chain links TRBV7-8 to TRBJ1-1; no firm D call. Germline loops: CDR1 SGHVS, CDR2 FQNEAQ. The CDR3 contains 14 residues. The V end lost 5 bases, the J end lost 4 bases, and 14 bases lay between the germline ends. This CDR3 reads CASSRYGRSTEAFF. DNA of the CDR3: TGTGCCAGCAGCAGATACGGCAGGAGCACTGAAGCTTTCTTT.

This chain connects TRBV11-2 to TRBJ2-5; tentatively, D is TRBD2 (6 bases). CDR3 length: 15 residues. The germline V and J ends were trimmed by 4 bases and 4 bases, with 16 bases remaining between them. The V gene's germline CDR1 is SGHAT and CDR2 FQNNGV. The CDR3 DNA reads TGTGCCAGCAGCTCCCTAGTGGGGCGGGGAGAGACCCAGTACTTC. Encoded protein: CASSSLVGRGETQYF.

The CDR3 loop is CASTRDSYYNEQFF. CDR3 DNA sequence: TGTGCCAGCACCCGGGACTCTTACTACAATGAGCAGTTCTTC. The gene calls are TRBV11-2 and TRBJ2-1, with a weak D call TRBD2 (6 bases). V lost 7 bases and J 3 bases, leaving 13 bases between the germline ends. Looked up from germline, CDR1 is SGHAT and CDR2 is FQNNGV. CDR3 size: 14 residues.

Comment on this clone: The sample contains more than one DNA sequence encoding this CDR3. The chain carries TRBV28 and TRBJ2-1; TRBD1 aligns across 8 bases. This CDR3 region has 15 residues. J lost 7 bases, V lost 5 bases, and 10 bases had no gene match. CDR1 MDHEN and CDR2 SYDVKM come from the germline V gene. This CDR3 is CASSTPGTGVNEQFF. Here the CDR3 DNA reads TGTGCCAGCAGTACACCCGGGACAGGTGTTAATGAGCAGTTCTTC.

The genes are TRBV10-3 and TRBJ1-1, with D unresolved. Germline CDR1 ENHRY, CDR2 SYGVKD. This CDR3 contains 13 residues. Trimming left V 1 base short and J 1 base short, with 4 bases between. Written as DNA, the CDR3 is TGTGCCATCAGTGAGTTAAAGAACACTGAAGCTTTCTTT. It is translated as CAISELKNTEAFF.

This clone was observed a handful of times. This sequence joins TRBV10-3 and TRBJ2-5; TRBD1 might be the D (6 bases). This CDR3 has 13 residues. Deletions cut 2 bases from V and 2 bases from J, with 6 bases between. Looked up from germline, CDR1 is ENHRY and CDR2 is SYGVKD. The CDR3 is CAISEGTQETQYF. Here the CDR3 DNA reads TGTGCCATCAGTGAGGGGACACAAGAGACCCAGTACTTC.

The rearrangement joins TRBV7-2 to TRBJ2-7, with a possible D match to TRBD2 (6 bases). Germline V gives CDR1 SGHTA, CDR2 FQGNSA. Trimming shortened V by 1 base and J by 6 bases, and 16 bases separated the two germline ends. This CDR3 is 15 amino acids long. The CDR3 region is CASSLDRGYPSEQYF. CDR3 nucleotides: TGTGCCAGCAGCTTAGATCGGGGGTATCCTAGCGAGCAGTACTTC.

This chain links TRBV10-3 with TRBJ1-5; D is uncertain. Germline CDR1 and CDR2: ENHRY and SYGVKD. Trimming removed 1 base at V and 4 bases at J, with 5 bases between. The CDR3 is made up of 13 amino acids. For the CDR3, the DNA is TGTGCCATCAGTGAGTGGGATAATCAGCCCCAGCATTTT. It is translated as CAISEWDNQPQHF.

The chain combines TRBV7-9 with TRBJ2-2; 7 nucleotides agree with TRBD2. With V trimmed by 2 bases and J by 5 bases, 5 bases remained unmatched. Germline loops: CDR1 SEHNR, CDR2 FQNEAQ (reference sequence). This CDR3 is 15 amino acids long. The DNA of the CDR3 is TGTGCCAGCAGCTTACGGCGGGGAGGGACCGGGGAGCTGTTTTTT. Translated, it gives CASSLRRGGTGELFF.

This clone was seen a handful of times. The chain joins TRBV9 to TRBJ2-3, with 12 bases identical to TRBD2. V shed 4 bases, J shed 4 bases, and the junction held 7 bases outside the gene matches. CDR1 and CDR2 from the germline V gene are SGDLS and YYNGEE. CDR3 length: 16 residues. As DNA, the CDR3 is TGTGCCAGCAGCACGACTAGCGGGAGAACCCCAGATACGCAGTATTTT. Protein: CASSTTSGRTPDTQYF.

This clone appeared a few times. The chain recombines TRBV2 with TRBJ1-5; the D is unclear. Germline-derived CDR1 and CDR2 are SNHLY and FYNNEI. Trimming left V 5 bases short and J 4 bases short, with 9 bases between. The CDR3 is 13 residues long. CDR3 DNA sequence: TGTGCCAGCAGTCCCGCGAGGAATCAGCCCCAGCATTTT. Amino acid sequence: CASSPARNQPQHF. Looking up the rest from reference TRBV2 and TRBJ1-5 gives the full variable domain: EPEVTQTPSHQVTQMGQEVILRCVPISNHLYFYWYRQILGQKVEFLVSFYNNEISEKSEIFDDQFSVERPDGSNFTLKIRSTKLEDSAMYFCASSPARNQPQHFGDGTRLSIL.

This clone has a handful of counts. The sample has other DNA sequences that encode this CDR3 too. The rearrangement uses TRBV18 and TRBJ1-5; no reliable D call. The CDR3 totals 14 residues. V was pared by 3 bases and J by 1 base, with 7 bases between. Germline V gene data show CDR1 as KGHSH and CDR2 as LQKENI. CDR3 coding DNA: TGTGCCAGCTCACCGGGAGTAAGCAATCAGCCCCAGCATTTT. Its protein is CASSPGVSNQPQHF.

This chain connects TRBV5-1 to TRBJ2-2; 11 nucleotides line up with TRBD1. There are 15 residues in the CDR3. The V gene's germline CDR1 is SGHRS and CDR2 YFSETQ. V was pared by 3 bases and J by 2 bases, with 0 bases of the junction left unmatched. As DNA, the CDR3 is TGCGCCAGCAGCTGGACAGGGGGCAACACCGGGGAGCTGTTTTTT. This sequence encodes CASSWTGGNTGELFF.

This clone was recorded a few times. This chain uses TRBV21-1 with TRBJ2-1. TRBV21-1 counts as a pseudogene. CDR3 length: 13 residues. CDR3 nucleotide sequence: TGTGCCAGCAAGGGGGGCTCCTACAATGAGCAGTTCTTC. It translates to CASKGGSYNEQFF.

The rearrangement uses TRBV7-9 and TRBJ2-5, with D maybe TRBD2 (6 bases). Germline V lookup: CDR1 SEHNR, CDR2 FQNEAQ (reference sequence). This CDR3 is 15 amino acids long. V was clipped by 5 bases and J by 5 bases, with 18 bases between them. The CDR3: CASSLRLGGRETQYF. The CDR3 nucleotides read TGTGCCAGCAGCCTCCGACTAGGCGGTAGGGAGACCCAGTACTTC.

V usage is TRBV28 and J usage is TRBJ1-2, with 12 nucleotides matching TRBD1. With 5 bases clipped from V and 6 bases from J, the junction kept 7 bases outside the gene matches. The germline V gene has CDR1 MDHEN and CDR2 SYDVKM. The CDR3 runs to 15 residues. The CDR3 is CASSPGQGAGNGYTF. CDR3 sequence (DNA): TGTGCCAGCAGTCCGGGACAGGGGGCAGGTAATGGCTACACCTTC.

This clone appeared a few times. The V and J genes are TRBV18 and TRBJ2-7, with 8 bases identical to TRBD1. The V and J ends lost 2 bases and 2 bases, in that order; junction bases with no gene match: 8. The CDR3 sequence is 16 residues long. Per germline, CDR1 KGHSH and CDR2 LQKENI. The CDR3 DNA reads TGTGCCAGCTCACCATTCGACAGGGGCCTAACCTACGAGCAGTACTTC. Amino acids: CASSPFDRGLTYEQYF.